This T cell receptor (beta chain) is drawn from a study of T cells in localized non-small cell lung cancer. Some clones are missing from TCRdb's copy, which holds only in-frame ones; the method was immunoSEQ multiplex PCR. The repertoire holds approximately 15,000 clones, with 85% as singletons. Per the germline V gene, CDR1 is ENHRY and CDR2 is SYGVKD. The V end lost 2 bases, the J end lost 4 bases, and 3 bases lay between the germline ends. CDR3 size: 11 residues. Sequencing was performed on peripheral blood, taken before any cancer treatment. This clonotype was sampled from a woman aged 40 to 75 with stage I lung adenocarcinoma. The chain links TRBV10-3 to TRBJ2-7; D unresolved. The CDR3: CAISERYEQYF. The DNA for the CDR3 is TGTGCCATCAGTGAGAGATACGAGCAGTACTTC.